This T cell receptor beta chain is drawn from a study of radiotherapy plus CTLA-4 blockade in lung cancer. The overall study: Disease control was achieved by around 30% of patients, and objective responses by around 17%. Study-wide results and caveats: After radiotherapy and ipilimumab, tumor-derived clones expanded in peripheral blood.

Treatment of patients with chemo-refractory metastatic non-small-cell lung cancer consisted of focal radiation plus CTLA-4 blockade with ipilimumab. The CDR3 consists of 17 residues. V lost 0 bases, J lost 2 bases, and 7 bases stayed unmatched. The germline CDR1 and CDR2 sequences are MGHRA and YSYEKL. Method: immunoSEQ multiplex PCR; TCRdb's copy keeps in-frame clones and lacks some. This table holds tens of thousands of clones, 77% found once. There are a few counts of this clone. The antigen is undetermined. This TCR derives from a human donor with non-small cell lung cancer whose response to radiotherapy plus ipilimumab could not be evaluated. V usage is TRBV4-1 and J usage is TRBJ2-5, with TRBD2 matching 9 bases. Material: peripheral blood, obtained from a patient treated with radiotherapy plus ipilimumab. The CDR3 here is CASSQDILAGKQETQYF. DNA of the CDR3: TGCGCCAGCAGCCAAGACATACTAGCGGGCAAACAAGAGACCCAGTACTTC.